The rows below give T cell receptor beta chains drawn from one sample of a study of T cell responses to AZD1222 COVID-19 vaccine. Produced via immunoSEQ multiplex PCR; TCRdb's table is partial and in-frame only. The data show over 120,000 clones, with roughly 90% seen just once and 5% held by the top ten. The starting material was peripheral blood, obtained on day 0 of AZD1222 vaccination. The receptors stem from an adult in good health. Both conserved end residues are part of each CDR3. Fields, in order: CDR3 DNA, CDR3 protein, D gene, J gene, clone size, V gene. A D gene is named only where the DNA matches it firmly. Part of the rows lack a size; the others show once, few, many or a class for expanded clones.

TGCGCCAGCAGCTTGGACGGCCCGCCCAATGAGCAGTTCTTC	CASSLDGPPNEQFF	-	TRBJ2-1	-	TRBV5-1
TGTGCCAGCAGCTATCTGGACGAGCAGTACTTC	CASSYLDEQYF	-	TRBJ2-7	-	TRBV5-6
TGTGCCAGCAGTAGGGGAGGGGAAGAGACCCAGTACTTC	CASSRGGEETQYF	TRBD2	TRBJ2-5	-	TRBV2
TGTGCCAGCAGTCCGACCCAGGCGAGAGATCAGCCCCAGCATTTT	CASSPTQARDQPQHF	-	TRBJ1-5	-	TRBV6-6
TGTGCCAGCAGACAGACTAGCGGGACGAACACCGGGGAGCTGTTTTTT	CASRQTSGTNTGELFF	TRBD2	TRBJ2-2	-	TRBV2
TGTGCCAGCAGCTACCGGGACAGGGGACAAGAGACCCAGTACTTC	CASSYRDRGQETQYF	TRBD1	TRBJ2-5	-	TRBV7-9
TGCAGCGTTGAAGGGGGGGCGGCGGGGGCCCCCTACGAGCAGTACTTC	CSVEGGAAGAPYEQYF	-	TRBJ2-7	-	TRBV29-1
TGTGCCAGCAGCTTAATAACTGGGGTGGGGACTAACTACGAGCAGTACTTC	CASSLITGVGTNYEQYF	TRBD2	TRBJ2-7	-	TRBV7-6
TGTGCCAGCGCTGCGATGACAGCATCTCATAATTCACCCCTCCACTTT	CASAAMTASHNSPLHF	-	TRBJ1-6	-	TRBV28
TGTGCCAGCAGTAACTCGGGAAACTATGGCTACACCTTC	CASSNSGNYGYTF	-	TRBJ1-2	once	TRBV12-3/TRBV12-4
TGCGCCAGCAGCTTGGGTTATCGGGCCAACGTCCTGACTTTC	CASSLGYRANVLTF	-	TRBJ2-6	-	TRBV5-1
TGTGCCAGCAGGAGACAGGGATTGGGCTACACCTTC	CASRRQGLGYTF	TRBD1	TRBJ1-2	-	TRBV6-5
TGTGCCAGCAGCCAAGGACAGGGGGTGACCGGGGAGCTGTTTTTT	CASSQGQGVTGELFF	TRBD1	TRBJ2-2	-	TRBV3-1/TRBV3-2
TGCGCCAGCAGCTTAGAAGACAGGGGGTTCTCCTATAATTCACCCCTCCACTTT	CASSLEDRGFSYNSPLHF	TRBD1	TRBJ1-6	-	TRBV5-1
TGTGCCAGCAGCTACCTCCCGAGACAGGTACAAGAGACCCAGTACTTC	CASSYLPRQVQETQYF	-	TRBJ2-5	-	TRBV7-2
TGTGCCATCAGTGAGTCTAGGTCTAGCGCTTATTTT	CAISESRSSAYF	-	TRBJ2-3	-	TRBV10-3
TGTGCCAGCAGGTCTTACACCAATGAGCAGTTCTTC	CASRSYTNEQFF	-	TRBJ2-1	-	TRBV28
TGTGCCAGCAGCTTAATGGTAGGGGGAGTGGTTGAAGCTTTCTTT	CASSLMVGGVVEAFF	-	TRBJ1-1	-	TRBV7-9
TGTGCCAGCAGCTCAGAGACAGGTTATAGCAATCAGCCCCAGCATTTT	CASSSETGYSNQPQHF	-	TRBJ1-5	-	TRBV7-2
TGTGCCAGTAGTTTTGGACTAGCAGGGGTCGGGGGTGAGCAGTTCTTC	CASSFGLAGVGGEQFF	TRBD2	TRBJ2-1	-	TRBV19
TGTGCCAGCAGCAAAATTCGGGGACTAGAGTGCGATGAGCAGTTCTTC	CASSKIRGLECDEQFF	-	TRBJ2-1	-	TRBV21-1
TGTGCCAGCAGCACTTTGGCCCCGGGGATCCAGTTCTTC	CASSTLAPGIQFF	-	TRBJ2-1	once	TRBV28
TGTGCCAGCAGCCAGGGTGTATCCGACGAGCAGTACTTC	CASSQGVSDEQYF	-	TRBJ2-7	-	TRBV3-1/TRBV3-2
TGTGCCAGCTCACCACCAGGGGCTGCCGATGAAAAACTGTTTTTT	CASSPPGAADEKLFF	-	TRBJ1-4	-	TRBV18
TGTGCCAGCACCTGGACAGGGGGGTCGGACGAGCAGTACTTC	CASTWTGGSDEQYF	TRBD1	TRBJ2-7	once	TRBV27
TGTGCCAGCAGCTTCACTAATGAAAAACTGTTTTTT	CASSFTNEKLFF	-	TRBJ1-4	-	TRBV11-2
TGCAGCGTTGAAGATGTTACTTTTGGCTACACCTTC	CSVEDVTFGYTF	-	TRBJ1-2	-	TRBV29-1
TGTGCCAGCAGCTTGTTGTCCACCCCAACTAATGAAAAACTGTTTTTT	CASSLLSTPTNEKLFF	-	TRBJ1-4	-	TRBV5-5
TGTGCCAGCAGTTCCGAGGTACAGTATGAGCAGTTCTTC	CASSSEVQYEQFF	-	TRBJ2-1	-	TRBV28
TGTGCCAGCAGTCTATCTACCAGAGGGGGCTACACCTTC	CASSLSTRGGYTF	-	TRBJ1-2	-	TRBV27
TGTGCCAGCAGCGTCACTAGGGAGAGCGGGGAGCTGTTTTTT	CASSVTRESGELFF	-	TRBJ2-2	-	TRBV11-3
TGTGCCAGCAGTGAATACTTTTATCAGGGTACCGATGAGCAGTTCTTC	CASSEYFYQGTDEQFF	-	TRBJ2-1	-	TRBV25-1
TGTGCCAGCAGCCTAACGACAGGGCCGACCTACGAGCAGTACTTC	CASSLTTGPTYEQYF	TRBD1	TRBJ2-7	-	TRBV5-8
TGTGCCAGCAACCCGTCCGTAGGCGCAGGAGCAGATACGCAGTATTTT	CASNPSVGAGADTQYF	-	TRBJ2-3	-	TRBV28
TGTGCCAGCAGTTCAACAGGGGGCGACACCGGGGAGCTGTTTTTT	CASSSTGGDTGELFF	TRBD1	TRBJ2-2	once	TRBV28
TGTGCCAGCTCACCCACAGGGGGGGATCAGCCCCAGCATTTT	CASSPTGGDQPQHF	TRBD1	TRBJ1-5	-	TRBV18